This T cell receptor beta chain was profiled in a study of blood T cell repertoires in COVID-19. The authors' processing: Researchers report that nucleated cell counts were estimated from reference gene primer amplification. Profiled with immunoSEQ multiplex PCR; TCRdb holds only in-frame clones, not every one. V, J and clone size were drawn from that table, and D and trimming were deduced from the DNA. This table holds roughly 180,000 clones, 75% to 90% found once. This CDR3 has 13 amino acids. Unmatched junction bases numbered 6, after V lost 7 bases and J lost 7 bases. The specimen sequenced was PBMCs or T cells enriched from blood (not recorded which). The J gene is TRBJ1-5, the V gene TRBV12-3 or TRBV12-4, with 8 bases fitting TRBD1. The clonotype originates from a man in his forties who had recovered from COVID-19. CDR3 protein: CASNQGAKQPQHF. The CDR3 bases are TGTGCCAGCAACCAGGGGGCTAAGCAGCCCCAGCATTTT.